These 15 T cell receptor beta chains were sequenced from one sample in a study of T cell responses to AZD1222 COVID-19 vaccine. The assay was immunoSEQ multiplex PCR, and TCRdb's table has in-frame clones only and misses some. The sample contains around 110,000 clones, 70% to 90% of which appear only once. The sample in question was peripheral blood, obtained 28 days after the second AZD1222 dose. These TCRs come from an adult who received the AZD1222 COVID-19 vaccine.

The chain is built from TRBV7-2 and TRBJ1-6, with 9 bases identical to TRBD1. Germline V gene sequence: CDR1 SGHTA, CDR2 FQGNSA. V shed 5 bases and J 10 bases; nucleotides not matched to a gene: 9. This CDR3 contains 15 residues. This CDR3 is CASSGGQGSFSPLHF. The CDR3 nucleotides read TGTGCCAGCAGCGGGGGACAGGGCTCTTTCTCACCCCTCCACTTT.

The CDR3 coding sequence is TGTGCCAGCAGTTTAAAGGGCTCTGGAAACACCATATATTTT. Encoded protein: CASSLKGSGNTIYF. The chain is built from TRBV28 and TRBJ1-3, with unresolved D. V was cut by 2 bases and J by 0 bases, with 5 bases left in between. The CDR3 loop spans 14 amino acids. CDR1 is MDHEN and CDR2 is SYDVKM in the germline V gene.

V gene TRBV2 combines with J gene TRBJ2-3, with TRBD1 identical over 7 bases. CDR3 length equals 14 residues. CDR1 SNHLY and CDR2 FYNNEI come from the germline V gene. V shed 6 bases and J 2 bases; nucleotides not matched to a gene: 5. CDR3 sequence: CASRGDRFTDTQYF. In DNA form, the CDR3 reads TGTGCCAGCAGGGGGGACAGATTCACAGATACGCAGTATTTT.

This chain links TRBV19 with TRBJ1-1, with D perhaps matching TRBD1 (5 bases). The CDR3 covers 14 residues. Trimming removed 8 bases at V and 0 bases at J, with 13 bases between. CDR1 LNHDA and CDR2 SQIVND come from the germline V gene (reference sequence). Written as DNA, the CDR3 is TGTGCCAGTCAATCAGGGAAAGTGAACACTGAAGCTTTCTTT. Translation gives CASQSGKVNTEAFF. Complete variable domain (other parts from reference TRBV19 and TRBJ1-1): DGGITQSPKYLFRKEGQNVTLSCEQNLNHDAMYWYRQDPGQGLRLIYYSQIVNDFQKGDIAEGYSVSREKKESFPLTVTSAQKNPTAFYLCASQSGKVNTEAFFGQGTRLTVV.

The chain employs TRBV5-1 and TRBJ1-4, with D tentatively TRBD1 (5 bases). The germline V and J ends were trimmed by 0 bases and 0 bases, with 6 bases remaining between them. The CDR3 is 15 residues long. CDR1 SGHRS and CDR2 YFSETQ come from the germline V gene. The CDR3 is CASSLEQATNEKLFF. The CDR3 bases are TGCGCCAGCAGCTTGGAACAGGCAACTAATGAAAAACTGTTTTTT.

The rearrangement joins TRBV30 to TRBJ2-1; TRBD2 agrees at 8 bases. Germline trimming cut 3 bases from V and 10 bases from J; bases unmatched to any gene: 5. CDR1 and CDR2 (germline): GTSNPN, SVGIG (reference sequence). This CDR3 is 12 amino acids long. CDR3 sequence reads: CAWSAGGSEQFF. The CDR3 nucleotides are TGTGCCTGGAGCGCGGGGGGTTCGGAGCAGTTCTTC. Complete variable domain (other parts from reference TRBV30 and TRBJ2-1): SQTIHQWPATLVQPVGSPLSLECTVEGTSNPNLYWYRQAAGRGLQLLFYSVGIGQISSEVPQNLSASRPQDRQFILSSKKLLLSDSGFYLCAWSAGGSEQFFGPGTRLTVL.

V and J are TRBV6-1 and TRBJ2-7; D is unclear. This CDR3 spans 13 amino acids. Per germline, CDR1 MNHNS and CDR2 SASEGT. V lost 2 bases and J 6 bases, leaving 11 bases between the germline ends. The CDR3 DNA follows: TGTGCCAGCAGTGAATATGGGCCTGGCGAGCAGTACTTC. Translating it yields CASSEYGPGEQYF.

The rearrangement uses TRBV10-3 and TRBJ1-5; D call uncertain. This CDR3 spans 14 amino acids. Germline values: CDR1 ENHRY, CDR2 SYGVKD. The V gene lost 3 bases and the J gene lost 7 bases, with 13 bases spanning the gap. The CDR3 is CAISEMGMGQPQHF. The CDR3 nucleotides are TGTGCCATCAGTGAAATGGGGATGGGGCAGCCCCAGCATTTT.

In DNA form, the CDR3 reads TGTGCCAGCTCACCCCAGGAGAACTATGGCTACACCTTC. Translated, it gives CASSPQENYGYTF. The chain employs TRBV18 and TRBJ1-2; D is unresolved. The CDR3 spans 13 residues. V was trimmed by 3 bases and J by 2 bases, leaving 7 bases between them. The germline gives CDR1 KGHSH, CDR2 LQKENI.

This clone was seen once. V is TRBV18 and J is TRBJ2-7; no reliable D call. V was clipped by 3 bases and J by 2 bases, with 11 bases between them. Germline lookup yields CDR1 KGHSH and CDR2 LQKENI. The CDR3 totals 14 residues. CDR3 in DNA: TGTGCCAGCTCACCTGGCAGCAATCCCTACGAGCAGTACTTC. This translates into CASSPGSNPYEQYF. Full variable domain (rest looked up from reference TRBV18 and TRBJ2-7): NAGVMQNPRHLVRRRGQEARLRCSPMKGHSHVYWYRQLPEEGLKFMVYLQKENIIDESGMPKERFSAEFPKEGPSILRIQQVVRGDSAAYFCASSPGSNPYEQYFGPGTRLTVT.

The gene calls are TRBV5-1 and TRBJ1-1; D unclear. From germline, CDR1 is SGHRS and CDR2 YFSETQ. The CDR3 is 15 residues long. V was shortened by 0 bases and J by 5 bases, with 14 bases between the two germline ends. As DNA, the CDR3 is TGCGCCAGCAGCTTGGCCTCTGTAGGCGGAACTGAAGCTTTCTTT. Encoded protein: CASSLASVGGTEAFF.

Here the CDR3 reads CASSSTGVDGYTF. CDR3 DNA sequence: TGTGCCAGCAGTTCCACAGGGGTGGATGGCTACACCTTC. This chain connects TRBV6-5 to TRBJ1-2; 7 bases are shared with TRBD1. This CDR3 is 13 amino acids long. Germline V lookup: CDR1 MNHEY, CDR2 SVGAGI. With 4 bases clipped from V and 6 bases from J, the junction kept 5 bases outside the gene matches.

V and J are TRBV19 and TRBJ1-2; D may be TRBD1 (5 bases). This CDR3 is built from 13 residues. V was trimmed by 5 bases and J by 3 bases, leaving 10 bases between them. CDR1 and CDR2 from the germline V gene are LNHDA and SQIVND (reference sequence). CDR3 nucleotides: TGTGCCAGTAGTGAGCAGGGCTACTATGGCTACACCTTC. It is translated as CASSEQGYYGYTF. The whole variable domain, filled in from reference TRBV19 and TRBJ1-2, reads DGGITQSPKYLFRKEGQNVTLSCEQNLNHDAMYWYRQDPGQGLRLIYYSQIVNDFQKGDIAEGYSVSREKKESFPLTVTSAQKNPTAFYLCASSEQGYYGYTFGSGTRLTVV.

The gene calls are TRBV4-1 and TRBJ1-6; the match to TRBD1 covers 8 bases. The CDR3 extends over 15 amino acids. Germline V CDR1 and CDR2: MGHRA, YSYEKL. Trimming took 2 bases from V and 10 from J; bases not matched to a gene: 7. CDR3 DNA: TGCGCCAGCAGCCAACCCGGGACAGGCGAGTCACCCCTCCACTTT. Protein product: CASSQPGTGESPLHF.

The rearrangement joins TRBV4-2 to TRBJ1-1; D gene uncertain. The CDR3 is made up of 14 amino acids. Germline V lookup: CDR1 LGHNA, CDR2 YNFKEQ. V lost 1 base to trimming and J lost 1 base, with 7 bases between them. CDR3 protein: CASSQGQRNTEAFF. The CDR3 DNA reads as TGTGCCAGCAGCCAAGGACAAAGGAACACTGAAGCTTTCTTT.